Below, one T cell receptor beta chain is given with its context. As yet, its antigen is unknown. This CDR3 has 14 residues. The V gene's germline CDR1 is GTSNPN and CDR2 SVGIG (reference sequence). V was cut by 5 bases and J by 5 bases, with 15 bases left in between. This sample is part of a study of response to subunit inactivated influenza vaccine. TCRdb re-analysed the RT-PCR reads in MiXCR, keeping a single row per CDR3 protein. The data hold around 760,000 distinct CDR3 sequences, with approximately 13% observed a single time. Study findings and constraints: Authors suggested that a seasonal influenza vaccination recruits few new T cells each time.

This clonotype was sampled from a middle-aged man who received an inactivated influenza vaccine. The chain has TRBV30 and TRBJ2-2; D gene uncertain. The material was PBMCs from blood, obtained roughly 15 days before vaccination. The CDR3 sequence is CAWVSTTPTGELFF. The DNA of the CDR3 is TGTGCCTGGGTATCGACCACCCCAACCGGGGAGCTGTTTTTT.